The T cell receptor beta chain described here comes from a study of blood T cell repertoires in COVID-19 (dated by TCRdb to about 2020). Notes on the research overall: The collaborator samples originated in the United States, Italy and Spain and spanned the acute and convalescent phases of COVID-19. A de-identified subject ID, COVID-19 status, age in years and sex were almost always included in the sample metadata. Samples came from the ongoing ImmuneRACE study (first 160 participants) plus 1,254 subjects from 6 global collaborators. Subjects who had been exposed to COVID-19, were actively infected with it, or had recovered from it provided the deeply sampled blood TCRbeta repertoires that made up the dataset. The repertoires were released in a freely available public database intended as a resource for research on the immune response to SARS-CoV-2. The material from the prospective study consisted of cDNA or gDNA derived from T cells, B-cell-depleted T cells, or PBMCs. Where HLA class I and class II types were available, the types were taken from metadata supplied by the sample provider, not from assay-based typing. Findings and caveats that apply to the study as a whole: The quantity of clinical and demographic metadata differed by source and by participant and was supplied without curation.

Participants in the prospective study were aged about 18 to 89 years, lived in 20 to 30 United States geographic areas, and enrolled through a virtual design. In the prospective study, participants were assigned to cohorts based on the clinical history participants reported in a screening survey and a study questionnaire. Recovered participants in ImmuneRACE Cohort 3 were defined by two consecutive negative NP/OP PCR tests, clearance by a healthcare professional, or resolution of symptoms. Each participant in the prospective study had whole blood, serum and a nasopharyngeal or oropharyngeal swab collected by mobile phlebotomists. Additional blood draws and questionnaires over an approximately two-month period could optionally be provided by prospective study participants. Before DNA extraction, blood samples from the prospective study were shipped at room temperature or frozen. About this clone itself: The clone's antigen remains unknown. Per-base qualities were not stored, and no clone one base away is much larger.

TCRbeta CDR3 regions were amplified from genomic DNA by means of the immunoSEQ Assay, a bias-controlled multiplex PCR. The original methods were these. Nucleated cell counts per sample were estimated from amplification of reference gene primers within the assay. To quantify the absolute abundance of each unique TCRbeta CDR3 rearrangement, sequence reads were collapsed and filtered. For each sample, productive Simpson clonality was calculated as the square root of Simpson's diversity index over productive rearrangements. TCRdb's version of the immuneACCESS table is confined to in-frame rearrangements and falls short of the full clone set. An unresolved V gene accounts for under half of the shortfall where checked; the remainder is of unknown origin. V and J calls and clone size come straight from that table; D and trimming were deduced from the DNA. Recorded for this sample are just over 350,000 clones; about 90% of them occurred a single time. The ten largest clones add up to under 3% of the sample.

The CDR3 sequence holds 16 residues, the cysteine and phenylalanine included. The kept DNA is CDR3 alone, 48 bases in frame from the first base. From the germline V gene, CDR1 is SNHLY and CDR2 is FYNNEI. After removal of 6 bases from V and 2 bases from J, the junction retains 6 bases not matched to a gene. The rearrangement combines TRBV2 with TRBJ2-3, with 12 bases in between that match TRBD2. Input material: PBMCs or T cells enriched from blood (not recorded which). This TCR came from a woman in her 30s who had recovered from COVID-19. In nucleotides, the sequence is TGTGCCAGCAGACCTCTAGCGGGAGGGTTCACAGATACGCAGTATTTT. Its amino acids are CASRPLAGGFTDTQYF.